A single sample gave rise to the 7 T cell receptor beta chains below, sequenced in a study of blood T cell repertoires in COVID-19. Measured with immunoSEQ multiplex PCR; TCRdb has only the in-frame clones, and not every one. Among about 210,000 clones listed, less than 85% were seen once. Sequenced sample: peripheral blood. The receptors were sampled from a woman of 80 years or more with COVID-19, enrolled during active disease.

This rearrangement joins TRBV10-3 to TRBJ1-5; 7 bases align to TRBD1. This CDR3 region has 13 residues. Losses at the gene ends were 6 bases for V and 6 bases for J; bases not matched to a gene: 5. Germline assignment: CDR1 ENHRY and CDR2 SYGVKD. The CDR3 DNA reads TGTGCCATCAGCCCAGGGGGAAGTCAGCCCCAGCATTTT. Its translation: CAISPGGSQPQHF.

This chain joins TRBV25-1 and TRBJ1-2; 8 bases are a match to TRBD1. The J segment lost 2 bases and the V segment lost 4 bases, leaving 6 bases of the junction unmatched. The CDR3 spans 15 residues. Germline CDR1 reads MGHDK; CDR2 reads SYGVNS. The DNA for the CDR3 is TGTGCCAGCAGTGGGACAGGGCGGGGCAACTATGGCTACACCTTC. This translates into CASSGTGRGNYGYTF.

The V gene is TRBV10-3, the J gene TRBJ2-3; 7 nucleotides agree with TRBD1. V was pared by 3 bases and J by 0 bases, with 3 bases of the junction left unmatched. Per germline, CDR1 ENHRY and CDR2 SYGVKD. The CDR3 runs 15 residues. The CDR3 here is CAISDRDRSTDTQYF. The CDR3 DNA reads TGTGCCATCAGTGACAGGGACAGAAGCACAGATACGCAGTATTTT.

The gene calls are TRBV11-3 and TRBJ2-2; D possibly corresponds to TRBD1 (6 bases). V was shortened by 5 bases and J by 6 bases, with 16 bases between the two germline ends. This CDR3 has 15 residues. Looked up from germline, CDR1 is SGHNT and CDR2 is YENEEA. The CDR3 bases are TGTGCCAGCAGCGTCACAGGGAATATTGCCGGGGAGCTGTTTTTT. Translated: CASSVTGNIAGELFF.

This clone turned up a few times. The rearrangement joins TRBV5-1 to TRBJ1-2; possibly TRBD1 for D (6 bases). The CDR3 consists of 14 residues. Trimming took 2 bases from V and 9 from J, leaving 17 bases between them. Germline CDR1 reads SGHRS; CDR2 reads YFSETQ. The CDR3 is CASSLGQSPVRYTF. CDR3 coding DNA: TGCGCCAGCAGCTTAGGACAGTCCCCAGTCCGCTACACCTTC.

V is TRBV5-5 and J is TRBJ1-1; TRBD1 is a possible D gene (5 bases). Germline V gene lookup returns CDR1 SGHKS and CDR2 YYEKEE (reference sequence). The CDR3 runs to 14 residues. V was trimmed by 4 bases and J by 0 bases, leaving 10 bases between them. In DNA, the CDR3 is TGTGCCAGCAGCCCAGGACACTTGAACACTGAAGCTTTCTTT. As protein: CASSPGHLNTEAFF.

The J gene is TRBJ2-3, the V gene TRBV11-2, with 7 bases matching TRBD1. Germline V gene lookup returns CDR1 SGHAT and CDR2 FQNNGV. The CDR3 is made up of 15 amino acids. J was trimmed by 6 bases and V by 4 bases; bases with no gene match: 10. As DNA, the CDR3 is TGTGCCAGCAGCTCCCCGACCGAGGGGGCGGATACGCAGTATTTT. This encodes CASSSPTEGADTQYF.